The 30 T cell receptor beta chains presented below share a single source sample, sequenced in a study of blood T cell repertoires in COVID-19. Assay used: immunoSEQ multiplex PCR; TCRdb lists only in-frame clones, some missing. The sample shows roughly 200,000 clones, just under 80% of them seen only once. The specimen sequenced was peripheral blood. These receptors originate from a woman of 80 years or more with active or convalescent COVID-19.

V usage is TRBV7-2 and J usage is TRBJ1-5; D unclear. There are 16 residues in the CDR3. Between the trimmed V and J ends, which lost 5 bases and 0 bases, there was a span of 14 bases. Germline CDR1 is SGHTA and CDR2 is FQGNSA. The CDR3 reads CASSPRGVNSNQPQHF. The DNA for the CDR3 is TGTGCCAGCAGCCCCCGGGGAGTGAATAGCAATCAGCCCCAGCATTTT.

This clone was counted between two and nine times. This chain links TRBV5-6 with TRBJ2-5, with D unclear. The CDR3 sequence is 12 residues long. Trimming stripped 0 bases from V and 4 bases from J, with 4 bases between. Germline V lookup: CDR1 SGHDT, CDR2 YYEEEE. CDR3 nucleotides: TGTGCCAGCAGCTTGGGCGTAGAGACCCAGTACTTC. It is translated as CASSLGVETQYF.

The chain has TRBV12-3 or TRBV12-4 and TRBJ1-2, with 8 bases matching TRBD1. CDR3 length equals 12 residues. V shed 7 bases, J shed 7 bases, and the junction held 5 bases outside the gene matches. CDR3 in DNA: TGTGCCAGCACCGGAACAGGGGGTGGCTACACCTTC. Translation: CASTGTGGGYTF.

The chain is built from TRBV2 and TRBJ1-5; D may be TRBD1 (5 bases). This CDR3 contains 14 residues. Per germline, CDR1 SNHLY and CDR2 FYNNEI. Trimming took off 7 bases at V and 7 bases at J, with 17 bases between the two ends. As DNA, the CDR3 is TGTGCCAGCACTCTGATTAGGGGCCTGCAGCCCCAGCATTTT. Its translation: CASTLIRGLQPQHF.

The chain joins TRBV7-8 to TRBJ1-5; 10 positions match TRBD1. Germline V CDR1 and CDR2: SGHVS, FQNEAQ. This CDR3 contains 20 residues. The V and J ends lost 5 bases and 6 bases, in that order; junction bases with no gene match: 22. Here the CDR3 DNA reads TGTGCCAGCAGCCCGTCCCGGGACAGGGGACCCCAAGGGAGGAGTCAGCCCCAGCATTTT. Amino acid sequence: CASSPSRDRGPQGRSQPQHF.

The J gene is TRBJ1-1, the V gene TRBV27, with a weak D call TRBD1 (5 bases). The CDR3 runs to 17 residues. V lost 6 bases, J lost 3 bases, and 23 bases lay in between. Germline CDR1 MNHEY, CDR2 SMNVEV (reference sequence). CDR3 in amino acids: CASRPFGGGAKYTEAFF. The CDR3 DNA sequence: TGTGCCAGCAGACCCTTTGGCGGTGGGGCGAAGTACACTGAAGCTTTCTTT.

This rearrangement joins TRBV6-1 to TRBJ1-1; 10 nucleotides agree with TRBD1. The CDR3 consists of 14 residues. The germline V gene encodes CDR1 MNHNS and CDR2 SASEGT. V lost 2 bases to trimming and J lost 6 bases; unmatched junction nucleotides: 3. The CDR3 reads CASSELGQGAEAFF. The CDR3 nucleotides read TGTGCCAGCAGTGAATTAGGACAGGGGGCTGAAGCTTTCTTT.

The genes are TRBV10-3 and TRBJ1-1; tentatively, D is TRBD1 (6 bases). CDR1 is ENHRY and CDR2 is SYGVKD in the germline V gene. There are 16 residues in the CDR3. Trimming removed 4 bases from V and 5 bases from J, with 20 bases in between. CDR3 coding DNA: TGTGCCATCAGTGGAGCCTACGGCGGGGGCGAGACTGAAGCTTTCTTT. Amino acids: CAISGAYGGGETEAFF.

This chain connects TRBV12-3 or TRBV12-4 to TRBJ1-2; 8 bases are a match to TRBD1. The J segment lost 8 bases and the V segment lost 3 bases, leaving 5 bases of the junction unmatched. This CDR3 is built from 13 residues. The CDR3 nucleotides read TGTGCCAGCAGTTTGGACAGGGTAAGCGGCTACACCTTC. Amino acid sequence: CASSLDRVSGYTF.

The rearrangement links TRBV5-6 to TRBJ2-7; the D gene is possibly TRBD2 (5 bases). The V and J ends lost 0 bases and 6 bases respectively, with 13 bases between them. Germline CDR1 and CDR2: SGHDT and YYEEEE. The CDR3 runs 14 residues. CDR3 in amino acids: CASSLAGLGAEQYF. CDR3 nucleotides: TGTGCCAGCAGCTTGGCCGGGTTGGGAGCCGAGCAGTACTTC.

The gene calls are TRBV20-1 and TRBJ2-5; TRBD2 aligns across 10 bases. Trimming at V came to 3 bases and at J to 5 bases, leaving 9 bases not matched to a gene. From germline, CDR1 is DFQATT and CDR2 SNEGSKA (reference sequence). The CDR3 sequence is 15 residues long. The chain's CDR3 is CSASERGGFAETQYF. DNA for the CDR3: TGCAGTGCTAGTGAGCGGGGGGGTTTTGCTGAGACCCAGTACTTC.

The chain uses TRBV29-1 and TRBJ2-2, with 10 bases matching TRBD1. Trimming removed 4 bases from V and 4 bases from J; junction bases left unmatched: 6. CDR1 is SQVTM and CDR2 is ANQGSEA in the germline V gene. The CDR3 runs 15 residues. CDR3 coding DNA: TGCAGCGTTGGGGCCGGGACAGGGGTCACCGGGGAGCTGTTTTTT. Residues: CSVGAGTGVTGELFF.

The chain carries TRBV12-3 or TRBV12-4 and TRBJ1-1, with D possibly being TRBD1 (5 bases). V shed 5 bases and J shed 8 bases, with 15 bases lying between them. The CDR3 covers 13 residues. This chain's CDR3 is CASSPPTGGEAFF. CDR3 DNA: TGTGCCAGCAGTCCCCCAACAGGTGGGGAAGCTTTCTTT.

The CDR3 spells CASSPGLPSGANVLTF. DNA for the CDR3: TGCGCCAGCAGCCCGGGACTTCCCTCTGGGGCCAACGTCCTGACTTTC. V gene TRBV5-1 combines with J gene TRBJ2-6, with D possibly being TRBD2 (6 bases). Germline CDR1 is SGHRS and CDR2 is YFSETQ. The CDR3 length is 16 residues. Trimming cost V 4 bases and J 0 bases, with 11 bases left between them. Based on the CDR3 plus reference TRBV5-1 and TRBJ2-6, the full variable domain is KAGVTQTPRYLIKTRGQQVTLSCSPISGHRSVSWYQQTPGQGLQFLFEYFSETQRNKGNFPGRFSGRQFSNSRSEMNVSTLELGDSALYLCASSPGLPSGANVLTFGAGSRLTVL.

The sample holds a few counts of this clone. V usage is TRBV19 and J usage is TRBJ1-2; D is undetermined. CDR3 length: 13 amino acids. CDR1 is LNHDA and CDR2 is SQIVND in the germline V gene (reference sequence). Deletions cut 7 bases from V and 8 bases from J, with 17 bases between. The CDR3 here is CASTRRVHGGYTF. CDR3 in DNA: TGTGCCAGTACCCGACGGGTCCATGGGGGCTACACCTTC.

This chain connects TRBV7-2 to TRBJ1-2; a possible D gene is TRBD1 (5 bases). CDR1 is SGHTA and CDR2 is FQGNSA in the germline V gene. This CDR3 is 14 amino acids long. Trimming took 2 bases from V and 8 from J, leaving 15 bases between them. CDR3 amino acids: CASSLPQVLSGYTF. CDR3 DNA: TGTGCCAGCAGCTTACCACAGGTCCTGTCAGGCTACACCTTC.

The rearrangement uses TRBV29-1 and TRBJ2-1; 10 bases are a match to TRBD1. Germline CDR1 SQVTM, CDR2 ANQGSEA. V was pared by 7 bases and J by 6 bases, with 9 bases of the junction left unmatched. This CDR3 comprises 14 residues. The CDR3 DNA sequence: TGCAGCGCCGAATCTGGGACAGGGGTCAATGAGCAGTTCTTC. As protein: CSAESGTGVNEQFF.

The chain uses TRBV24-1 and TRBJ1-1; the D gene is possibly TRBD1 (5 bases). The CDR3 is 15 residues long. The germline V gene encodes CDR1 KGHDR and CDR2 SFDVKD. V shed 4 bases and J shed 4 bases, with 15 bases lying between them. The CDR3 here is CATSDARGGGTEAFF. The CDR3 DNA is TGTGCCACCAGTGACGCCCGAGGCGGGGGCACTGAAGCTTTCTTT.

The chain is built from TRBV28 and TRBJ2-5, with 8 bases matching TRBD2. Per the germline V gene, CDR1 is MDHEN and CDR2 is SYDVKM. There are 13 residues in the CDR3. The CDR3 DNA is TGTGCAACAGGCGGGGGGAACCAAGAGACCCAGTACTTC. It is translated as CATGGGNQETQYF.

The chain uses TRBV5-4 and TRBJ2-3; TRBD2 aligns across 7 bases. CDR3 length equals 15 residues. Germline values: CDR1 SGHNT, CDR2 YYREEE (reference sequence). The ends lost 0 bases at V and 5 bases at J; junction bases unmatched: 6. The CDR3 DNA sequence: TGTGCCAGCAGCTTGGGACTAGCACAAGGAGATACGCAGTATTTT. This sequence encodes CASSLGLAQGDTQYF.

The chain carries TRBV30 and TRBJ2-3; unclear D gene. Trimming removed 0 bases at V and 9 bases at J, with 10 bases between. Per germline, CDR1 GTSNPN and CDR2 SVGIG (reference sequence). The CDR3 contains 12 residues. CDR3 sequence (DNA): TGTGCCTGGAGTGTGTCGTTGTCGACGCAGTATTTT. It is translated as CAWSVSLSTQYF.

V is TRBV29-1 and J is TRBJ2-7; TRBD1 aligns across 9 bases. CDR1 is SQVTM, CDR2 ANQGSEA, per germline. V shed 7 bases and J 6 bases; nucleotides not matched to a gene: 10. There are 13 residues in the CDR3. The CDR3 region has the DNA TGCAGCGGAGCCGGGACAGGGACATCCGAGCAGTACTTC. Its protein product is CSGAGTGTSEQYF.

The CDR3 protein is CASSQVAGSGNTIYF. The DNA for the CDR3 is TGTGCCAGCAGCCAAGTCGCCGGGAGTGGAAACACCATATATTTT. The chain combines TRBV3-1 (or the pseudogene TRBV3-2) with TRBJ1-3; D is ambiguous. The ends were cut back, 1 base at V and 3 bases at J, with 10 bases in the middle. Germline CDR1 reads LGHDT; CDR2 reads YNNKEL (reference sequence). The CDR3 spans 15 residues.

This clone was counted once. The rearrangement uses TRBV28 and TRBJ2-7, with D maybe TRBD2 (6 bases). Per germline, CDR1 MDHEN and CDR2 SYDVKM. The CDR3 is 12 amino acids. Trimming removed 4 bases at V and 3 bases at J, with 7 bases between. The CDR3 sequence: CASSSGGYEQYF. CDR3 in DNA: TGTGCCAGCAGTTCCGGGGGCTACGAGCAGTACTTC.

This clone has at least ten counts. This chain joins TRBV18 and TRBJ1-1, with 7 positions matching TRBD1. The CDR3 covers 17 residues. V dropped 4 bases and J dropped 1; count of bases not matched to a gene: 12. Germline CDR1 and CDR2: KGHSH and LQKENI. The CDR3 is CASSLLDRLEKNTEAFF. The CDR3 nucleotides are TGTGCCAGCTCACTTTTGGACAGGTTAGAGAAGAACACTGAAGCTTTCTTT. Complete variable domain (other parts from reference TRBV18 and TRBJ1-1): NAGVMQNPRHLVRRRGQEARLRCSPMKGHSHVYWYRQLPEEGLKFMVYLQKENIIDESGMPKERFSAEFPKEGPSILRIQQVVRGDSAAYFCASSLLDRLEKNTEAFFGQGTRLTVV.

The J gene is TRBJ2-1, the V gene TRBV2; 7 positions match TRBD2. V trimming: 8 bases; J trimming: 5 bases; junction bases outside the gene matches: 9. From germline, CDR1 is SNHLY and CDR2 FYNNEI. CDR3 size: 14 residues. Here the CDR3 DNA reads TGTGCCAGCGCAGGACTAGGGTTCGACAATGAGCAGTTCTTC. As protein: CASAGLGFDNEQFF.

This sequence joins TRBV29-1 and TRBJ2-3; D may be TRBD1 (6 bases). Germline V gene sequence: CDR1 SQVTM, CDR2 ANQGSEA. This CDR3 has 13 amino acids. V was clipped by 3 bases and J by 2 bases, with 9 bases between them. This CDR3 is CSVDGQITDTQYF. The DNA for the CDR3 is TGCAGCGTTGACGGACAGATCACAGATACGCAGTATTTT.

The rearrangement uses TRBV2 and TRBJ2-1, with 10 bases matching TRBD1. The CDR3 is 13 residues long. J gave up 9 bases and V 5 bases, and 4 bases lay outside the gene matches. The germline gives CDR1 SNHLY, CDR2 FYNNEI. The CDR3 DNA reads as TGTGCCAGCAGTCTGGGACAGGGGAGTGAGCAGTTCTTC. Its translation is CASSLGQGSEQFF.

The gene calls are TRBV20-1 and TRBJ1-1; D unclear. Trimming removed 3 bases at V and 8 bases at J, with 16 bases between. Germline CDR1 is DFQATT and CDR2 is SNEGSKA (reference sequence). This CDR3 comprises 13 residues. Written as DNA, the CDR3 is TGCAGTGCTAGTATCCAGCGACCCGACGAAGCTTTCTTT. Its translation is CSASIQRPDEAFF.

The V gene is TRBV6-6, the J gene TRBJ2-5, with 9 bases aligning to TRBD2. This CDR3 has 16 residues. The ends lost 5 bases at V and 1 base at J; junction bases unmatched: 8. Per the germline V gene, CDR1 is MNHNY and CDR2 is SVGAGI (reference sequence). CDR3 protein: CASSRRLAEIQETQYF. CDR3 bases: TGTGCCAGCAGTCGACGACTAGCGGAGATCCAAGAGACCCAGTACTTC.